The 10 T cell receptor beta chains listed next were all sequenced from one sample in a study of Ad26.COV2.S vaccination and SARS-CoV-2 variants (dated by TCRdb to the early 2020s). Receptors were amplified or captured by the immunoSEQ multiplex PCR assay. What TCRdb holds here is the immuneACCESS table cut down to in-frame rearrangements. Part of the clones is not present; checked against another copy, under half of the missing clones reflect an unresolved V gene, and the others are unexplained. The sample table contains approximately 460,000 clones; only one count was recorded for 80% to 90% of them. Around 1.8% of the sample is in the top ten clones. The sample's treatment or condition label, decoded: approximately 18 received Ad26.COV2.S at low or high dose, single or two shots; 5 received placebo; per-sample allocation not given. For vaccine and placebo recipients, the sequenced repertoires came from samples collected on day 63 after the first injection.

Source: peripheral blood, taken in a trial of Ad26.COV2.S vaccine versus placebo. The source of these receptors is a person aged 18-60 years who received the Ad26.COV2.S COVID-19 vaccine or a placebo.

The CDR3 coding sequence is TGCGCCAGCAGTGGACACAGGAACACTGAAGCTTTCTTT. Encoded protein: CASSGHRNTEAFF. The chain has TRBV10-1 and TRBJ1-1; D not certain. Deletions cut 4 bases from V and 1 base from J, with 7 bases between. This CDR3 is built from 13 residues. Per the germline V gene, CDR1 is WNHNN and CDR2 is SYGVQD (reference sequence).

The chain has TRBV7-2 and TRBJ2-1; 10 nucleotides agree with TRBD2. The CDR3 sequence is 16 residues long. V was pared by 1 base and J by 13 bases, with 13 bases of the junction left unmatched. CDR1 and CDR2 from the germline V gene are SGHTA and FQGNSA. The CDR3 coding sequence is TGTGCCAGCAGCTTAGAAGTAGGGCTAGCGGGAGTAGGTCAGTTCTTC. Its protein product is CASSLEVGLAGVGQFF.

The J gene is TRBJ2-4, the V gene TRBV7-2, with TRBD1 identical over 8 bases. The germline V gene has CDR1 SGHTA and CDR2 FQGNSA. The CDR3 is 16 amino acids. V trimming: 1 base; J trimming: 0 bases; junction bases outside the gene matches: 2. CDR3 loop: CASSLDRGVAKNIQYF. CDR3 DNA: TGTGCCAGCAGCTTAGACAGGGGGGTAGCCAAAAACATTCAGTACTTC.

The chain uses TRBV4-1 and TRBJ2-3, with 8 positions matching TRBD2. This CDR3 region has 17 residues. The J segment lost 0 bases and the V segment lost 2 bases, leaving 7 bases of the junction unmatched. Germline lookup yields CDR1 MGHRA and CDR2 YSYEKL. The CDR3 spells CASSQYTIAGSTDTQYF. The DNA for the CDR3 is TGCGCCAGCAGCCAATATACCATAGCGGGGAGCACAGATACGCAGTATTTT.

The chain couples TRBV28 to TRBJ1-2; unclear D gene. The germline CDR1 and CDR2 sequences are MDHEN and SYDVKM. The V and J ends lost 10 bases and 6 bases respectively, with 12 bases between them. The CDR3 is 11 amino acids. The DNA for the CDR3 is TGTGCCACCCTTAGCCGGGATGGCTACACCTTC. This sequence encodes CATLSRDGYTF.

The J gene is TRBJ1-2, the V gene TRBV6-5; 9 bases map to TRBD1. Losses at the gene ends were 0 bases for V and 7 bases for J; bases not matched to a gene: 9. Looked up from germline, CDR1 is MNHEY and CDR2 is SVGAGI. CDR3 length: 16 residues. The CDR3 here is CASSYSIGQGSSGYTF. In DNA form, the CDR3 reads TGTGCCAGCAGTTACTCTATCGGACAGGGGTCTTCTGGCTACACCTTC.

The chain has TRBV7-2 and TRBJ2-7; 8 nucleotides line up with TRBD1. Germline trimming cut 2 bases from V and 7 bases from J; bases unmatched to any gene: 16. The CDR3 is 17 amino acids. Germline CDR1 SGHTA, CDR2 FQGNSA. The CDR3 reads CASSLWPSGQGSREQYF. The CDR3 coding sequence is TGTGCCAGCAGCTTATGGCCCTCCGGACAGGGATCTAGGGAGCAGTACTTC.

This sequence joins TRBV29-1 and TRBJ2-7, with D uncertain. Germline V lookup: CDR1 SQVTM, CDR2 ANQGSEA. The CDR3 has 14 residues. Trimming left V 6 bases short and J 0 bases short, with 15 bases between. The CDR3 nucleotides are TGCAGCGTGGAAACAGCCAATGGCTCCTACGAGCAGTACTTC. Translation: CSVETANGSYEQYF.

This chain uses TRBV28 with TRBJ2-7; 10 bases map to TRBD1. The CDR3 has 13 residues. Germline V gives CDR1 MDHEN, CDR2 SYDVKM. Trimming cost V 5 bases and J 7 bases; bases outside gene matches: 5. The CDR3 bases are TGTGCCAGCAGTAGACAGGGGGCGGGGGAGCAGTACTTC. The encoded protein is CASSRQGAGEQYF.

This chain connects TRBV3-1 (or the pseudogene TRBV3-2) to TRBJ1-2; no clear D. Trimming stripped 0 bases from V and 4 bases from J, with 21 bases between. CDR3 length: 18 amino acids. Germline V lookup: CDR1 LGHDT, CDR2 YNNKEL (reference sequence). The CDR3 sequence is CASSQDTACMCPPYGYTF. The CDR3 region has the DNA TGTGCCAGCAGCCAAGACACAGCTTGTATGTGTCCTCCCTATGGCTACACCTTC.